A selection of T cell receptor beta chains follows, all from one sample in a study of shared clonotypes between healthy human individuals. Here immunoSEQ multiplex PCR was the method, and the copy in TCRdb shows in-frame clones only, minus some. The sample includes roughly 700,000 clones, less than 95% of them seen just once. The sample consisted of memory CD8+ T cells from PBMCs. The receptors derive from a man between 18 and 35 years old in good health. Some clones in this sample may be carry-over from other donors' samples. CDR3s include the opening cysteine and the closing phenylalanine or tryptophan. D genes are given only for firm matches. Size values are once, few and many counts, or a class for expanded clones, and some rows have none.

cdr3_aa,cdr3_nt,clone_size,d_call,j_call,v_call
CAIRGWQLLDEQYF,TGTGCCATCAGGGGATGGCAGCTGCTTGACGAGCAGTACTTC,.,.,TRBJ2-7,TRBV10-3
CASSIFFVSGTDTQYF,TGTGCCAGTAGTATATTCTTTGTTAGTGGCACAGATACGCAGTATTTT,.,.,TRBJ2-3,TRBV19
CASSLGRYEQYF,TGTGCCAGCAGTCTCGGACGGTACGAGCAGTACTTC,.,.,TRBJ2-7,TRBV25-1
CASSAGGFTYEQYF,TGTGCCAGCAGCGCGGGAGGCTTTACGTACGAGCAGTACTTC,.,TRBD2,TRBJ2-7,TRBV9
CSAREGTEAFF,TGCAGTGCTAGAGAAGGGACTGAAGCTTTCTTT,.,.,TRBJ1-1,TRBV20-1
CASSPRYRGRITFF,TGTGCCAGCTCACCACGTTATCGGGGGCGGATAACTTTCTTT,.,.,TRBJ1-1,TRBV18
CASSLYSFGDEQFF,TGTGCCAGCAGTTTATATTCATTCGGCGATGAGCAGTTCTTC,.,.,TRBJ2-1,TRBV28
CAILPGTQYSNQPQHF,TGTGCCATCCTCCCCGGGACCCAATATAGCAATCAGCCCCAGCATTTT,.,.,TRBJ1-5,TRBV28
CASSSRTGSPDYNEQFF,TGTGCCAGCAGTTCCCGGACAGGGTCCCCTGACTACAATGAGCAGTTCTTC,once,TRBD1,TRBJ2-1,TRBV27
CASSFTGNEQYF,TGTGCCAGCAGCTTCACAGGGAACGAGCAGTACTTC,.,.,TRBJ2-7,TRBV11-2
CASSLAHRATVLGSRTQYF,TGCGCCAGCAGCTTGGCTCACCGTGCTACGGTATTGGGATCGAGGACCCAGTACTTC,.,.,TRBJ2-5,TRBV5-1
CASSESHTEAFF,TGTGCCAGCAGTGAGTCGCACACTGAAGCTTTCTTT,.,.,TRBJ1-1,TRBV6-1
CASIGTGGAFGYTF,TGTGCCAGTATAGGGACAGGAGGGGCCTTTGGCTACACCTTC,.,TRBD1,TRBJ1-2,TRBV19
CASSLAGVSNEQFF,TGTGCCAGCAGCCTAGCGGGAGTATCAAATGAGCAGTTCTTC,.,TRBD2,TRBJ2-1,TRBV6-5
CATTDSLNQPQHF,TGTGCCACGACTGACAGTCTTAATCAGCCCCAGCATTTT,once,.,TRBJ1-5,TRBV10-3
CASSLMDIRTGELFF,TGTGCCAGCAGTTTAATGGATATACGGACCGGGGAGCTGTTTTTT,.,.,TRBJ2-2,TRBV28
CASSINDQTEVYEQYF,TGTGCCAGTAGTATCAACGATCAGACAGAAGTCTACGAGCAGTACTTC,.,.,TRBJ2-7,TRBV19
CASSFSSSREQFF,TGTGCCAGCAGTTTTTCATCCTCCCGGGAGCAGTTCTTC,few,.,TRBJ2-1,TRBV28
CASSQRYEAFF,TGTGCCAGCAGCCAGAGGTATGAAGCTTTCTTT,.,.,TRBJ1-1,TRBV5-8
CASSPGGEQYF,TGTGCCAGCAGTCCAGGAGGCGAGCAGTACTTC,.,.,TRBJ2-7,TRBV27
CASSLREGHDTQYF,TGTGCCAGCAGTTTGAGGGAGGGCCACGATACGCAGTATTTT,.,TRBD2,TRBJ2-3,TRBV27
CASSFIAGPSYEQYF,TGTGCCAGCAGCTTCATAGCGGGGCCCTCCTACGAGCAGTACTTC,.,TRBD2,TRBJ2-7,TRBV7-2
CASSRDSNTGELFF,TGTGCCAGCTCACGGGACAGCAACACCGGGGAGCTGTTTTTT,.,TRBD1,TRBJ2-2,TRBV18
CASMEGGEQFF,TGTGCCAGCATGGAGGGGGGGGAGCAGTTCTTC,.,.,TRBJ2-1,TRBV28
CASSGLRTTTQETQYF,TGCGCCAGCAGCGGCCTCCGGACTACAACCCAAGAGACCCAGTACTTC,.,.,TRBJ2-5,TRBV4-3
CASSQGGNNEQFF,TGTGCCAGCAGCCAGGGAGGAAACAATGAGCAGTTCTTC,.,.,TRBJ2-1,TRBV6-5
CATSGGQRPSYEQYF,TGTGCCACCAGCGGTGGACAGCGTCCCTCCTACGAGCAGTACTTC,.,.,TRBJ2-7,TRBV15